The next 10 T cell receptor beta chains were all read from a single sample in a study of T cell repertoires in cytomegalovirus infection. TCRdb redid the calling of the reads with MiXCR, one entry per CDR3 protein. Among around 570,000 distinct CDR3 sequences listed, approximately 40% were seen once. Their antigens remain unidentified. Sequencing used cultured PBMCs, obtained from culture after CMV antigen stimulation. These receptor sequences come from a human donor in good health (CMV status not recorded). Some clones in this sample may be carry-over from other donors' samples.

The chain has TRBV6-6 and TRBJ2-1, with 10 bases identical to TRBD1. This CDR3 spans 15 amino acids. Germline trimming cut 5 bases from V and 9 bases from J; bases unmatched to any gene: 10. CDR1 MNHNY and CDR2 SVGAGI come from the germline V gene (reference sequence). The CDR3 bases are TGTGCCAGCAGTATCCGTGGGACAGGGGTGGGTGAGCAGTTCTTC. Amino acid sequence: CASSIRGTGVGEQFF.

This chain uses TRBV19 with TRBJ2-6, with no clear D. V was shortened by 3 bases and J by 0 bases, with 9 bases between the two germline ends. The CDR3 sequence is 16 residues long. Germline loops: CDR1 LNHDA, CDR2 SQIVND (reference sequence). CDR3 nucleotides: TGTGCCAGTAGTATCGTTGGGGTCTCTGGGGCCAACGTCCTGACTTTC. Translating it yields CASSIVGVSGANVLTF.

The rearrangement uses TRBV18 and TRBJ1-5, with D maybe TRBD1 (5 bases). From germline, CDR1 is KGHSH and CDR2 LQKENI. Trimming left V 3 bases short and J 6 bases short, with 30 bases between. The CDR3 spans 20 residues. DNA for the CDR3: TGTGCCAGCTCACCTGAACGTCCCCCAGGATCAGGGCCGGAGGTTCAGCCCCAGCATTTT. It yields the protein CASSPERPPGSGPEVQPQHF.

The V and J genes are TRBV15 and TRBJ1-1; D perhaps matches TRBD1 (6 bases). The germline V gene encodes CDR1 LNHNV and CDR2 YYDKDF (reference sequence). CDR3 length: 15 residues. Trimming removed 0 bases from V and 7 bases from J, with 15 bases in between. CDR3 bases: TGTGCCACCAGCAGAGATCGGGCGGGGGCCCGTGAAGCTTTCTTT. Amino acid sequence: CATSRDRAGAREAFF.

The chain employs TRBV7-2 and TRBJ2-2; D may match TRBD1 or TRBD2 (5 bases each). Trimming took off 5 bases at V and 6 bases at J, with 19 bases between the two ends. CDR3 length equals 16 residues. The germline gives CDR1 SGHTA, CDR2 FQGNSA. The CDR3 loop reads CASSRLPGRTAGELFF. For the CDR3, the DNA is TGTGCCAGCAGCCGATTGCCGGGACGGACTGCCGGGGAGCTGTTTTTT.

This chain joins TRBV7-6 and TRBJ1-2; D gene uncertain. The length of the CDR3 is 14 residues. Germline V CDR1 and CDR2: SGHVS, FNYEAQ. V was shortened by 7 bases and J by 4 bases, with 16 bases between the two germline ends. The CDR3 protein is CASTMVGLSYGYTF. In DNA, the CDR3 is TGTGCCAGCACCATGGTAGGACTCAGCTATGGCTACACCTTC.

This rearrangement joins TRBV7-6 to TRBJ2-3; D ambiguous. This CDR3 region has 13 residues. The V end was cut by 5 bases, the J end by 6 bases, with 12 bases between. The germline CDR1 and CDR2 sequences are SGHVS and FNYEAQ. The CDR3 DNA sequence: TGTGCCAGCAGCACAGCCTCCGGGGATACGCAGTATTTT. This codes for CASSTASGDTQYF.

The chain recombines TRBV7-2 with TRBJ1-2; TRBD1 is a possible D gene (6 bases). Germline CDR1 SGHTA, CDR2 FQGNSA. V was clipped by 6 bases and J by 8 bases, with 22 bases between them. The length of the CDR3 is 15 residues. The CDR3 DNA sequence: TGTGCCAGCAGTTCTGAAGGGGGGGTAGAAACAGGCTACACCTTC. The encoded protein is CASSSEGGVETGYTF.

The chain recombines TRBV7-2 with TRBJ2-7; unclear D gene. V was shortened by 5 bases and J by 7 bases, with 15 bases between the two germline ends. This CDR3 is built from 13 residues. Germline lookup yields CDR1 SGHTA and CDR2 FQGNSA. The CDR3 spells CASSKAYDVEQYF. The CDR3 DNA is TGTGCCAGCAGCAAGGCCTATGATGTAGAGCAGTACTTC.

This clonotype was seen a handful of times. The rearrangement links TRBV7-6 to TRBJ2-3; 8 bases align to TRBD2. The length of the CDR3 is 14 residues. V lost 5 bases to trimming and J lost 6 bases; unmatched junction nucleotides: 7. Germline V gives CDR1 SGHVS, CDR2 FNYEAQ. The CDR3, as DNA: TGTGCCAGCAGCCCTCGACTAGCGCCCGATACGCAGTATTTT. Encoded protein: CASSPRLAPDTQYF.